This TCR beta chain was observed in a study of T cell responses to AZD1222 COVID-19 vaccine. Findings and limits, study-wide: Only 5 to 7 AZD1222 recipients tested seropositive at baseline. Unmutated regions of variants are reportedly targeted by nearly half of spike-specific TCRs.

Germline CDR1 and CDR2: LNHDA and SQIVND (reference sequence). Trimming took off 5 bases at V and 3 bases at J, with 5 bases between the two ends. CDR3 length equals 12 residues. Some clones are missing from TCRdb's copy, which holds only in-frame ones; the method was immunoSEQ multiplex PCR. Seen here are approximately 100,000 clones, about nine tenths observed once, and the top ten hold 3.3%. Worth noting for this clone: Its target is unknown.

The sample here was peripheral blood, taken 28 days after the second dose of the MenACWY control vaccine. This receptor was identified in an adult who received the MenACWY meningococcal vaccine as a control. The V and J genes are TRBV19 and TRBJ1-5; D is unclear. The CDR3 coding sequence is TGTGCCAGTAGTTACACCAATCAGCCCCAGCATTTT. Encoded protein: CASSYTNQPQHF.